This TCR beta chain was identified during a study of T cell responses to AZD1222 COVID-19 vaccine. V lost 3 bases, J lost 6 bases, and 4 bases stayed unmatched. This CDR3 contains 14 residues. From germline, CDR1 is DFQATT and CDR2 SNEGSKA (reference sequence). Libraries were prepared by immunoSEQ multiplex PCR; TCRdb keeps only in-frame clonotypes and omits some of them. The top ten clones hold roughly 5.6% of a sample with 89,000 or so clones, 86% of them seen once. This clone was counted between two and nine times. The sequence was obtained from an adult who received the AZD1222 COVID-19 vaccine. The chain is built from TRBV20-1 and TRBJ2-2, with 10 nucleotides matching TRBD2. Source: peripheral blood, taken 28 days after the second AZD1222 dose. The CDR3 coding sequence is TGCAGTGCTAGTACTAGCGGGAAGGCCGGGGAGCTGTTTTTT. Translated, it gives CSASTSGKAGELFF.